The source of this TCR beta chain is a study of CD8 T cells in Susac syndrome. Study-wide results and caveats: Individuals included in the TCR sequencing and HLA analysis were acknowledged by the study to be relatively few in number.

Reverse transcription of roughly 0.45 to 1 ug RNA was carried out with random hexamers. Amplification of TCR beta CDR3 used immunoSEQ multiplex PCR across 54 Vbeta and 13 Jbeta. Using its own MiXCR run on the immunoSEQ multiplex PCR reads, TCRdb lists one record per CDR3 protein. The sample includes 150,000 to 200,000 distinct CDR3 sequences, approximately 94% of them seen just once. The V gene's germline CDR1 is SQVTM and CDR2 ANQGSEA. V was clipped by 4 bases and J by 5 bases, with 6 bases between them. This CDR3 is 12 amino acids long. Details on this clonotype: No antigen is known for it.

Peripheral blood CD8+ and CD4+ T cells were profiled by TCR beta sequencing. It was negative isolation that provided the CD8+ and CD4+ T cells, whereas TEMRA cells were enriched by FACS. This chain connects TRBV29-1 to TRBJ1-6; D perhaps matches TRBD1 (5 bases). This TCR was recovered from a human donor with multiple sclerosis. The specimen was CD4+ T cells from PBMCs. CDR3 residues: CSVGDHNSPLHF. In DNA form, the CDR3 reads TGCAGCGTTGGGGACCATAATTCACCCCTCCACTTT.